The clone carrying this T cell receptor beta chain was detected a few times. Per the germline V gene, CDR1 is SNHLY and CDR2 is FYNNEI. The CDR3 is 13 residues long. V trimming: 8 bases; J trimming: 0 bases; junction bases outside the gene matches: 3. This sample was taken from a study of T-cell reconstitution after alpha-beta-depleted transplantation in children. Molecular barcoding with unique molecular identifiers was used for the TCRbeta library. Via MiXCR, TCRdb re-called the PCR reads, giving one row per CDR3 protein. The sample has 190,000 or so distinct CDR3 sequences, more than 6.5% seen once.

The receptor was isolated from a human donor who donated a stem cell graft to a child with Wiskott-Aldrich syndrome. The sequencing used PBMCs from the stem cell graft donor, collected from the stem cell graft. J is TRBJ2-7 and V is TRBV2, with 8 positions matching TRBD2. The CDR3 protein is CASRREVSYEQYF. CDR3 in DNA: TGTGCCAGCCGGCGGGAGGTCTCCTACGAGCAGTACTTC.